This T cell receptor beta chain was observed in a study of regulatory T cells in long-lasting Graves disease. Germline loops: CDR1 LGHDT, CDR2 YNNKEL (reference sequence). This CDR3 has 14 amino acids. V dropped 1 base and J dropped 3 bases, with 10 bases sitting between them. Time point of the sample: newly diagnosed GD, antithyroid drugs for less than 3 months. Making the TCR library involved RNA that had been extracted from PBMCs. This clonotype has ten or more counts. Its antigen remains unidentified. General study points: Persistent Graves' patients showed less TCR diversity than newly diagnosed ones.

For TCR beta, libraries came from iRepertoire HTBI primers and Arm-PCR of CDR3 regions. One entry per CDR3 protein, called by TCRdb with MiXCR from the multiplex PCR reads. This sample carries 540,000 or so distinct CDR3 sequences, roughly 13% of them seen once, and the ten largest clones take roughly a tenth. This sample also appeared in a second study, on T cells in Graves' hyperthyroidism and ophthalmopathy. That investigation notes: Blood held most thyroid clonotypes expanded above 0.001 frequency.

This sequence was found in a man aged 25 to 45 with Graves disease. The V gene is TRBV3-1, the J gene TRBJ2-7; D is uncertain. This sample comprised peripheral blood mononuclear cells (PBMCs), obtained at new diagnosis, from a patient treated with antithyroid drugs. This CDR3 reads CASSQGPTIYEQYF. The DNA of the CDR3 is TGTGCCAGCAGCCAAGGACCGACGATCTACGAGCAGTACTTC.